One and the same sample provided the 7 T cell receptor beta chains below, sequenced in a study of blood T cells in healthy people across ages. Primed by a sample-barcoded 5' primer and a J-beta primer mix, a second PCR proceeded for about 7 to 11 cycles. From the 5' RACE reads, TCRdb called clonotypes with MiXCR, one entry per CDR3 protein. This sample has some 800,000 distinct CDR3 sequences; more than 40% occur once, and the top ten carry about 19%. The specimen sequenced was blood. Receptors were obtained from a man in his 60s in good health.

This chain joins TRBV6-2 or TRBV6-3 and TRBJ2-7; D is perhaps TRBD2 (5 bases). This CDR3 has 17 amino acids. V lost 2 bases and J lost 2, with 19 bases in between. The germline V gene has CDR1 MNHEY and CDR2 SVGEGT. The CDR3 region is CASSYPGRRGFAYEQYF. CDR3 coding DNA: TGTGCCAGCAGTTACCCAGGTAGGAGAGGGTTCGCCTACGAGCAGTACTTC.

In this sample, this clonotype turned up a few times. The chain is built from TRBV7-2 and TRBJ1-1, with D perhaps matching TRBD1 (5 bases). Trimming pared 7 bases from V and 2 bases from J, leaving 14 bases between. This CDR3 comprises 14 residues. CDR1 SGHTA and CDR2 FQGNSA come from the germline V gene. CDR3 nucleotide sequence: TGTGCCAGCAACTTCCAGACAGATAACACTGAAGCTTTCTTT. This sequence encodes CASNFQTDNTEAFF. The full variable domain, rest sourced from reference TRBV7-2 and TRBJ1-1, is GAGVSQSPSNKVTEKGKDVELRCDPISGHTALYWYRQSLGQGLEFLIYFQGNSAPDKSGLPSDRFSAERTGGSVSTLTIQRTQQEDSAVYLCASNFQTDNTEAFFGQGTRLTVV.

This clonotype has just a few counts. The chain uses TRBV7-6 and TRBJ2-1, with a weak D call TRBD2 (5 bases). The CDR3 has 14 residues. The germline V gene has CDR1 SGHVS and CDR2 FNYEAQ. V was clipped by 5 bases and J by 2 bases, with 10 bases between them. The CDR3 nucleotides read TGTGCCAGCAGCCCCACCGGGGCCTACAATGAGCAGTTCTTC. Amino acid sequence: CASSPTGAYNEQFF.

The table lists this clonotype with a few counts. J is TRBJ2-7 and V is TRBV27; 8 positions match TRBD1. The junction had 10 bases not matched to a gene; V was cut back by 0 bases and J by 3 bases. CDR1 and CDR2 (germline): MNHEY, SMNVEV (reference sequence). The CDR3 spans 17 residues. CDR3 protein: CASSLSGYRDRFYEQYF. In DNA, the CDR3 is TGTGCCAGCAGTTTATCGGGCTATCGGGACAGGTTCTACGAGCAGTACTTC.

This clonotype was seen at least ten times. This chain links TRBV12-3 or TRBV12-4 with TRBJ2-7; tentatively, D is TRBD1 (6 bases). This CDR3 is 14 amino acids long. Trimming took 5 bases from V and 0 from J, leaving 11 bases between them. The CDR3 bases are TGTGCCAGCAGTCCCCGGGACACCTCCTACGAGCAGTACTTC. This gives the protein CASSPRDTSYEQYF.

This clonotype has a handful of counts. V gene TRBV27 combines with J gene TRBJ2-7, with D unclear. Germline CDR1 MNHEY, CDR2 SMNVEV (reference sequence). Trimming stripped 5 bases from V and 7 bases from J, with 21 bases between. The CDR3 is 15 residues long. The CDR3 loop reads CASSKNRHLYNEQYF. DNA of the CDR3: TGTGCCAGCAGTAAAAACCGACACCTCTACAATGAGCAGTACTTC.

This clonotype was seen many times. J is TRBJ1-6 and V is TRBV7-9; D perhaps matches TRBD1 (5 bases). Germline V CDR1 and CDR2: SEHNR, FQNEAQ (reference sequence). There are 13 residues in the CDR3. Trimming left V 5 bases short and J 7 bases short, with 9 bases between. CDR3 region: CASSPGGNSPLHF. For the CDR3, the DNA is TGTGCCAGCAGCCCCGGGGGGAATTCACCCCTCCACTTT.